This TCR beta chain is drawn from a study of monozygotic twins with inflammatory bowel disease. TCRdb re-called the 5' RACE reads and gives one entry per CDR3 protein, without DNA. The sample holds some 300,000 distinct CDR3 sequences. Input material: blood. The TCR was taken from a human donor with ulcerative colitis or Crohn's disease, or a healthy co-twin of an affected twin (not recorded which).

The CDR3 sequence: CASSLGARGGPLYEQYF. The rearrangement uses TRBV11-2 and TRBJ2-7; there is no DNA to check the TCRdb D call of TRBD2. In germline, CDR1 is SGHAT, CDR2 FQNNGV. The CDR3 length is 17 residues.